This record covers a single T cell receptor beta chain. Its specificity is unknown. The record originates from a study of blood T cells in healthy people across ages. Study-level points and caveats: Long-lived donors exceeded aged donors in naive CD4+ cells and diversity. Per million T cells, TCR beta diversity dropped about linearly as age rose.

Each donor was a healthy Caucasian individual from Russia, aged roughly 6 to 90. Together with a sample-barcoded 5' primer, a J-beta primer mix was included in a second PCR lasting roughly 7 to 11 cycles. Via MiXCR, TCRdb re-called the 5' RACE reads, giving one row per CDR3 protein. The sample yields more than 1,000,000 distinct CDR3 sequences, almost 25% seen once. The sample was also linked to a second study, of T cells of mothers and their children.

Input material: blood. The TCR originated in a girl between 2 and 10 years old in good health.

The CDR3 DNA reads as TGTGCCAGCAGCTTGGCCCGCCCGGGTGAGCAGTTCTTC. Its protein product is CASSLARPGEQFF. The chain recombines TRBV5-6 with TRBJ2-1; D is undetermined. The V and J ends lost 0 bases and 9 bases respectively, with 10 bases between them. Looked up from germline, CDR1 is SGHDT and CDR2 is YYEEEE. The CDR3 is 13 residues long.